The sequence of this T cell receptor (beta chain) was determined in a study of T cells in localized non-small cell lung cancer. The study, taken as a whole, reports: Of the tissues analyzed, uninvolved adjacent lung showed maximal T cell clonality, greater than tumor. Adjacent lung had a median about 55 of the 100 largest tumor clones. Sequencing was limited to one tumor region, leaving the possibility of heterogeneity open.

Germline V gene lookup returns CDR1 SGHNT and CDR2 YENEEA. The length of the CDR3 is 16 residues. V gave up 5 bases and J gave up 7 bases; unmatched junction bases: 10. Repertoires were generated with immunoSEQ multiplex PCR, while TCRdb's copy carries only in-frame clones and drops some. In the table there are 1,500 to 2,000 clones, 25% to 30% of which are singletons. On this clone: Its target is unknown.

The J gene is TRBJ1-6, the V gene TRBV11-3; TRBD1 matches at 8 bases. The TCR sequence derives from a male donor aged 60 or older with stage II squamous cell lung carcinoma. This material consisted of normal lung tissue next to the tumor, taken before any cancer treatment. CDR3 protein: CASSAPGQALNSPLHF. The CDR3 DNA reads as TGTGCCAGCAGCGCTCCGGGACAGGCCTTGAATTCACCCCTCCACTTT.